The 6 T cell receptor beta chains in this list originate from one sample, sequenced in a study of response to subunit inactivated influenza vaccine. TCRdb independently ran MiXCR on the RT-PCR reads; one entry per CDR3 protein. The sample includes over 400,000 distinct CDR3 sequences, 10% to 11% of them seen just once. Sequenced material: PBMCs from blood, taken more than 35 days after vaccination. These receptors all stem from a man aged 50-60 years who received an inactivated influenza vaccine.

This clonotype appeared a few times. This chain joins TRBV4-2 and TRBJ2-7; 9 nucleotides agree with TRBD1. CDR1 LGHNA and CDR2 YNFKEQ come from the germline V gene. Trimming took 2 bases from V and 3 from J; bases not matched to a gene: 5. CDR3 size: 15 residues. The CDR3 loop is CASSQLTGGHYEQYF. CDR3 nucleotide sequence: TGTGCCAGCAGCCAACTGACAGGGGGACACTACGAGCAGTACTTC.

The chain links TRBV4-3 to TRBJ2-5; TRBD2 might be the D (5 bases). This CDR3 contains 16 residues. Germline loops: CDR1 LGHNA, CDR2 YSLEER. V was trimmed by 0 bases and J by 6 bases, leaving 17 bases between them. The CDR3 DNA is TGCGCCAGCAGCCAAGATTGGGATGAGGGCGGACAGACCCAGTACTTC. It codes for CASSQDWDEGGQTQYF.

This clonotype turned up a few times. This sequence joins TRBV20-1 and TRBJ2-5, with TRBD1 matching 8 bases. This CDR3 region has 14 residues. Germline V gene sequence: CDR1 DFQATT, CDR2 SNEGSKA (reference sequence). Trimming removed 3 bases from V and 5 bases from J; junction bases left unmatched: 8. In DNA, the CDR3 is TGCAGTGCTAGCCCCAGGACAGGGACGGAGACCCAGTACTTC. It translates to CSASPRTGTETQYF.

The chain joins TRBV21-1 to TRBJ2-7; the table's D gene call, TRBD2, was not cross checked with the DNA. TRBV21-1 is noted as a pseudogene. The CDR3 is made up of 15 amino acids. The CDR3 sequence: CASSGASGRFYEQYF. For the CDR3, the DNA is TGTGCCAGCAGCGGTGCTAGCGGGAGATTCTACGAGCAGTACTTC.

This clonotype was observed a few times. V and J are TRBV7-9 and TRBJ2-7; D might be TRBD2 (6 bases). The CDR3 length is 15 residues. Germline V gene lookup returns CDR1 SEHNR and CDR2 FQNEAQ (reference sequence). Trimming left V 4 bases short and J 1 base short, with 14 bases between. For the CDR3, the DNA is TGTGCCAGCAGCTCGTCGTGGAGGGGATCCTACGAGCAGTACTTC. Translation gives CASSSSWRGSYEQYF.

This chain links TRBV29-1 with TRBJ1-1, with TRBD1 as a possible D gene (6 bases). This CDR3 spans 12 amino acids. Trimming stripped 5 bases from V and 8 bases from J, with 15 bases between. CDR1 is SQVTM, CDR2 ANQGSEA, per germline. This chain's CDR3 is CSVRGGPLEAFF. The CDR3 coding sequence is TGCAGCGTTCGCGGGGGGCCACTCGAAGCTTTCTTT. Combining the CDR3 with reference TRBV29-1 and TRBJ1-1 gives the whole variable domain SAVISQKPSRDICQRGTSLTIQCQVDSQVTMMFWYRQQPGQSLTLIATANQGSEATYESGFVIDKFPISRPNLTFSTLTVSNMSPEDSSIYLCSVRGGPLEAFFGQGTRLTVV.